The next 24 T cell receptor beta chains were all read from a single sample in a study of blood T cell repertoires in COVID-19. Generated by immunoSEQ multiplex PCR, the TCRdb table keeps only in-frame clones and is missing some. The sample includes around 93,000 clones, less than 95% of them seen just once. Sequencing used peripheral blood. Receptors originate from a man in his late teens or twenties with COVID-19, enrolled during active disease.

V usage is TRBV5-6 and J usage is TRBJ2-3, with 8 bases fitting TRBD2. Germline CDR1 is SGHDT and CDR2 is YYEEEE. V lost 4 bases, J lost 4 bases, and 5 bases stayed unmatched. The CDR3 is 14 amino acids. DNA for the CDR3: TGTGCCAGCAGCCCGGGAGGGTGGGCAGATACGCAGTATTTT. Protein product: CASSPGGWADTQYF.

DNA of the CDR3: TGCGCCAGCAGCGTTTTACGGGACAGGGCAAAAAATGAGCAGTTCTTC. Translated, it gives CASSVLRDRAKNEQFF. V and J are TRBV5-1 and TRBJ2-1; 9 nucleotides match TRBD1. With 4 bases clipped from V and 7 bases from J, the junction kept 12 bases outside the gene matches. The CDR3 is 16 residues long. Germline loops: CDR1 SGHRS, CDR2 YFSETQ.

The CDR3 here is CASSLFGGAVYGYTF. CDR3 coding DNA: TGTGCCAGCAGTTTATTTGGGGGCGCCGTCTATGGCTACACCTTC. This chain links TRBV28 with TRBJ1-2; tentative D call: TRBD1 (6 bases). The length of the CDR3 is 15 residues. Germline V gives CDR1 MDHEN, CDR2 SYDVKM. V was pared by 1 base and J by 4 bases, with 13 bases between.

This sequence joins TRBV18 and TRBJ1-5; TRBD1 matches 11 bases. Germline values: CDR1 KGHSH, CDR2 LQKENI. Germline trimming cut 3 bases from V and 6 bases from J; bases unmatched to any gene: 1. There are 14 residues in the CDR3. DNA of the CDR3: TGTGCCAGCTCACCGGGACAGGGGGGTCAGCCCCAGCATTTT. Translating gives CASSPGQGGQPQHF.

V is TRBV9 and J is TRBJ1-5; no reliable D call. CDR1 and CDR2 (germline): SGDLS, YYNGEE. The CDR3 contains 15 residues. V was clipped by 4 bases and J by 0 bases, with 11 bases between them. This CDR3 is CASSLTPYSNQPQHF. The CDR3 bases are TGTGCCAGCAGCCTCACCCCCTATAGCAATCAGCCCCAGCATTTT. Variable domain in full (rest from reference TRBV9 and TRBJ1-5): DSGVTQTPKHLITATGQRVTLRCSPRSGDLSVYWYQQSLDQGLQFLIQYYNGEERAKGNILERFSAQQFPDLHSELNLSSLELGDSALYFCASSLTPYSNQPQHFGDGTRLSIL.

This chain connects TRBV10-3 to TRBJ2-7, with no clear D. The CDR3 is 12 residues long. V dropped 3 bases and J dropped 2 bases, with 5 bases sitting between them. CDR1 and CDR2 from the germline V gene are ENHRY and SYGVKD. In nucleotides, the CDR3 is TGTGCCATCAGTGACAGGCCCTACGAGCAGTACTTC. Residues: CAISDRPYEQYF.

The gene calls are TRBV28 and TRBJ2-2, with TRBD1 matching 8 bases. CDR1 is MDHEN, CDR2 SYDVKM, per germline. There are 16 residues in the CDR3. V gave up 5 bases and J gave up 7 bases; unmatched junction bases: 12. The DNA of the CDR3 is TGTGCCAGCAGTCCGGGGAGCAGGGGGCTTGGCGGGGAGCTGTTTTTT. Translated, it gives CASSPGSRGLGGELFF.

This chain uses TRBV6-1 with TRBJ2-7; TRBD2 agrees at 15 bases. The ends lost 2 bases at V and 4 bases at J; junction bases unmatched: 6. Germline V lookup: CDR1 MNHNS, CDR2 SASEGT. The CDR3 extends over 17 amino acids. CDR3 loop: CASSERLGLAGGYEQYF. The CDR3, as DNA: TGTGCCAGCAGTGAAAGGTTAGGACTAGCGGGAGGGTACGAGCAGTACTTC.

V usage is TRBV27 and J usage is TRBJ2-7; maybe TRBD2 (5 bases). Germline CDR1 reads MNHEY; CDR2 reads SMNVEV (reference sequence). V lost 3 bases and J 3 bases, leaving 12 bases between the germline ends. There are 14 residues in the CDR3. The DNA for the CDR3 is TGTGCCAGCAGTTTGGGTGGGAGTTACTACGAGCAGTACTTC. Translating gives CASSLGGSYYEQYF.

The chain employs TRBV28 and TRBJ2-1; 10 bases agree with TRBD2. V dropped 3 bases and J dropped 8; count of bases not matched to a gene: 7. Germline CDR1 MDHEN, CDR2 SYDVKM. The CDR3 is made up of 15 amino acids. The CDR3 coding sequence is TGTGCCAGCAGTTTTTCTAGCGGGAGTAACCATGAGCAGTTCTTC. As protein: CASSFSSGSNHEQFF.

V gene TRBV11-2 combines with J gene TRBJ1-5, with D hard to call. The CDR3 consists of 14 residues. Trimming shortened V by 6 bases and J by 5 bases, and 14 bases separated the two germline ends. Looked up from germline, CDR1 is SGHAT and CDR2 is FQNNGV. In DNA, the CDR3 is TGTGCCAGCAGTGACAAGGTCCAAGATCAGCCCCAGCATTTT. This sequence encodes CASSDKVQDQPQHF.

This rearrangement joins TRBV12-3 or TRBV12-4 to TRBJ1-1, with TRBD1 matching 7 bases. V dropped 6 bases and J dropped 6; count of bases not matched to a gene: 4. The length of the CDR3 is 12 residues. CDR3 coding DNA: TGTGCCAGCAGAAGACAGGGATCTGAAGCTTTCTTT. Residues: CASRRQGSEAFF.

The CDR3 region has the DNA TGTGCCAGCAGCCCATCGACAGTCATTTCCTACGAGCAGTACTTC. This encodes CASSPSTVISYEQYF. The V and J genes are TRBV4-2 and TRBJ2-7; D is possibly TRBD1 (5 bases). There are 15 residues in the CDR3. V was pared by 4 bases and J by 1 base, with 14 bases between. Germline CDR1 and CDR2: LGHNA and YNFKEQ.

By share, this clone ranks as medium-sized. The chain uses TRBV10-1 and TRBJ2-2; D unresolved. Trimming shortened V by 3 bases and J by 4 bases, and 6 bases separated the two germline ends. This CDR3 contains 13 residues. Germline CDR1 is WNHNN and CDR2 is SYGVQD (reference sequence). The CDR3 DNA reads TGCGCCAGCAGTGAAGGCGGCACCGGGGAGCTGTTTTTT. This gives the protein CASSEGGTGELFF.

This clone was picked up one time. The gene calls are TRBV19 and TRBJ1-1; D may be TRBD1 (5 bases). The V end was cut by 1 base, the J end by 1 base, with 7 bases between. CDR1 is LNHDA and CDR2 is SQIVND in the germline V gene (reference sequence). The CDR3 spans 14 residues. DNA of the CDR3: TGTGCCAGTAGTATAGGCAGGGCGAACACTGAAGCTTTCTTT. Translating gives CASSIGRANTEAFF.

The chain combines TRBV2 with TRBJ1-2; maybe TRBD1 (5 bases). The CDR3 has 15 amino acids. Germline CDR1 and CDR2: SNHLY and FYNNEI. V gave up 4 bases and J gave up 2 bases, with 14 bases separating them. The CDR3 loop is CASSARGGRNYGYTF. The CDR3 region has the DNA TGTGCCAGCAGTGCTCGCGGGGGTCGGAACTATGGCTACACCTTC.

This chain uses TRBV27 with TRBJ2-7; no clear D gene. V lost 2 bases and J 3 bases, leaving 8 bases between the germline ends. The germline gives CDR1 MNHEY, CDR2 SMNVEV (reference sequence). The CDR3 has 13 residues. The CDR3 DNA sequence: TGTGCCAGCAGTTTAGCCCCCAGCTACGAGCAGTACTTC. It codes for CASSLAPSYEQYF.

The genes are TRBV6-1 and TRBJ2-7; D is possibly TRBD1 (6 bases). The V end lost 3 bases, the J end lost 1 base, and 13 bases lay between the germline ends. Germline CDR1 reads MNHNS; CDR2 reads SASEGT. The CDR3 runs 15 residues. CDR3 coding DNA: TGTGCCAGCAGTGACGCTTTGACAGGTTCCTACGAGCAGTACTTC. Translation: CASSDALTGSYEQYF.

The chain combines TRBV7-6 with TRBJ2-1, with TRBD1 matching over 9 bases. V was clipped by 3 bases and J by 7 bases; unmatched bases: 10. The CDR3 sequence is 16 residues long. Germline V gene sequence: CDR1 SGHVS, CDR2 FNYEAQ. The CDR3 nucleotides are TGTGCCAGCAGCTTCAAACCGGGACAGGGCGAGAATGAGCAGTTCTTC. Its protein is CASSFKPGQGENEQFF.

CDR3 coding DNA: TGCAGCGTTGAGAGGCGGACGAGCAGGGGGGCTTTCTTT. This sequence encodes CSVERRTSRGAFF. The rearrangement uses TRBV29-1 and TRBJ1-1; 7 positions agree with TRBD1. Losses at the gene ends were 3 bases for V and 11 bases for J; bases not matched to a gene: 12. CDR1 and CDR2 from the germline V gene are SQVTM and ANQGSEA. This CDR3 has 13 residues.

The chain joins TRBV20-1 to TRBJ2-1; 10 bases map to TRBD2. In germline, CDR1 is DFQATT, CDR2 SNEGSKA (reference sequence). V dropped 3 bases and J dropped 7; count of bases not matched to a gene: 12. The CDR3 extends over 16 amino acids. CDR3: CSASSSGRALNNEQFF. DNA for the CDR3: TGCAGTGCTAGTTCGAGCGGGAGGGCCCTCAATAATGAGCAGTTCTTC.

The chain is built from TRBV19 and TRBJ1-3; maybe TRBD1 (5 bases). V lost 6 bases, J lost 0 bases, and 15 bases lay in between. Germline CDR1 reads LNHDA; CDR2 reads SQIVND (reference sequence). This CDR3 comprises 16 residues. CDR3 in DNA: TGTGCCAGTAGCACCCCGACAGTTTACTCTGGAAACACCATATATTTT. Amino acid sequence: CASSTPTVYSGNTIYF.

The J gene is TRBJ1-3, the V gene TRBV7-8; D is ambiguous. The CDR3 length is 17 residues. V lost 1 base and J 0 bases, leaving 13 bases between the germline ends. Germline loops: CDR1 SGHVS, CDR2 FQNEAQ. This CDR3 is CASSLGRAATSGNTIYF. The CDR3 region has the DNA TGTGCCAGCAGCTTAGGGAGGGCAGCCACCTCTGGAAACACCATATATTTT.

The rearrangement joins TRBV13 to TRBJ1-4, with a possible D match to TRBD1 (6 bases). Germline-derived CDR1 and CDR2 are PRHDT and FYEKMQ (reference sequence). V was clipped by 0 bases and J by 7 bases, with 9 bases between them. This CDR3 spans 14 amino acids. The CDR3 protein is CASSLGTGSEKLFF. CDR3 sequence (DNA): TGTGCCAGCAGCTTAGGCACAGGGAGTGAAAAACTGTTTTTT.